The 22 T cell receptor beta chains given below trace back to one sample, sequenced in a study of blood T cell repertoires in COVID-19. The table came from immunoSEQ multiplex PCR; TCRdb's copy has only in-frame clones and leaves some out. Among about 310,000 clones listed, more than 70% were seen once. Sequenced material: peripheral blood. The source of these receptors is a woman in her fifties or sixties who had recovered from COVID-19.

The chain carries TRBV7-8 and TRBJ1-5; 9 nucleotides agree with TRBD1. Germline CDR1 and CDR2: SGHVS and FQNEAQ. Trimming at V came to 4 bases and at J to 3 bases, leaving 4 bases not matched to a gene. This CDR3 is 15 amino acids long. The CDR3 region is CASSSWDRDNQPQHF. The CDR3 region has the DNA TGTGCCAGCAGCTCCTGGGACAGGGACAATCAGCCCCAGCATTTT.

The chain recombines TRBV30 with TRBJ1-3, with 8 positions matching TRBD1. Germline CDR1 is GTSNPN and CDR2 is SVGIG (reference sequence). The CDR3 length is 15 residues. Losses at the gene ends were 3 bases for V and 0 bases for J; bases not matched to a gene: 4. The CDR3 region has the DNA TGTGCCTGGAGCCGGACAGGGAGCTCTGGAAACACCATATATTTT. Its protein is CAWSRTGSSGNTIYF.

The chain carries TRBV27 and TRBJ2-7, with 10 bases lining up with TRBD1. The CDR3 is made up of 14 amino acids. Germline CDR1 MNHEY, CDR2 SMNVEV (reference sequence). Trimming cost V 4 bases and J 5 bases; bases outside gene matches: 5. The CDR3 region is CASSSGTGVHEQYF. CDR3 bases: TGTGCCAGCAGTTCCGGGACAGGGGTCCACGAGCAGTACTTC.

This chain connects TRBV11-2 to TRBJ2-7; 11 positions agree with TRBD2. Trimming removed 6 bases from V and 1 base from J; junction bases left unmatched: 5. Germline values: CDR1 SGHAT, CDR2 FQNNGV. CDR3 length: 15 residues. The CDR3 DNA follows: TGTGCCAGCAGACCTAGCGGGGGGCGTTCCTACGAGCAGTACTTC. This encodes CASRPSGGRSYEQYF. The variable domain in full, completed from reference TRBV11-2 and TRBJ2-7, reads EAGVAQSPRYKIIEKRQSVAFWCNPISGHATLYWYQQILGQGPKLLIQFQNNGVVDDSQLPKDRFSAERLKGVDSTLKIQPAKLEDSAVYLCASRPSGGRSYEQYFGPGTRLTVT.

The rearrangement links TRBV10-3 to TRBJ1-1; D unresolved. Germline V CDR1 and CDR2: ENHRY, SYGVKD. The CDR3 is made up of 14 amino acids. V lost 2 bases to trimming and J lost 1 base, with 8 bases between them. For the CDR3, the DNA is TGTGCCATCAGTGAGGGGCACCCGAACACTGAAGCTTTCTTT. Encoded protein: CAISEGHPNTEAFF.

This rearrangement joins TRBV4-1 to TRBJ1-5, with TRBD1 identical over 7 bases. The ends lost 0 bases at V and 2 bases at J; junction bases unmatched: 4. Germline V gene lookup returns CDR1 MGHRA and CDR2 YSYEKL. This CDR3 is 16 amino acids long. CDR3 sequence (DNA): TGCGCCAGCAGCCAAGATTCGAGGGGGCGCAATCAGCCCCAGCATTTT. Protein: CASSQDSRGRNQPQHF.

This clone appeared a single time. This rearrangement joins TRBV7-9 to TRBJ1-3; D possibly corresponds to TRBD1 (6 bases). Trimming left V 5 bases short and J 4 bases short, with 12 bases between. CDR3 size: 14 residues. The germline gives CDR1 SEHNR, CDR2 FQNEAQ (reference sequence). Here the CDR3 DNA reads TGTGCCAGCAGCACCTCCGACAGGGGAAACACCATATATTTT. It specifies CASSTSDRGNTIYF. Full variable domain (remainder filled in from reference TRBV7-9 and TRBJ1-3): DTGVSQNPRHKITKRGQNVTFRCDPISEHNRLYWYRQTLGQGPEFLTYFQNEAQLEKSRLLSDRFSAERPKGSFSTLEIQRTEQGDSAMYLCASSTSDRGNTIYFGEGSWLTVV.

This clone occurred once. The chain recombines TRBV19 with TRBJ1-5; D gene uncertain. From germline, CDR1 is LNHDA and CDR2 SQIVND (reference sequence). This CDR3 is 14 amino acids long. V was trimmed by 3 bases and J by 2 bases, leaving 8 bases between them. The CDR3 loop is CASSMSMGNQPQHF. CDR3 bases: TGTGCCAGTAGTATGTCTATGGGCAATCAGCCCCAGCATTTT.

V usage is TRBV3-1 (or the pseudogene TRBV3-2) and J usage is TRBJ2-1, with 8 bases identical to TRBD2. This CDR3 has 16 residues. V lost 1 base and J lost 9; bases outside the gene matches: 11. Germline assignment: CDR1 LGHDT and CDR2 YNNKEL (reference sequence). The CDR3 sequence: CASSQGPSGRGSEQFF. CDR3 bases: TGTGCCAGCAGCCAAGGCCCCAGCGGGAGAGGCAGTGAGCAGTTCTTC.

The V call is TRBV6-5, the J call TRBJ2-3; 7 bases align to TRBD1. The ends lost 10 bases at V and 1 base at J; junction bases unmatched: 8. Germline CDR1 MNHEY, CDR2 SVGAGI. The CDR3 has 14 amino acids. The CDR3 DNA reads TGTGCCACCGAAGACAGGGCCGGCACAGATACGCAGTATTTT. Protein product: CATEDRAGTDTQYF.

This clone was seen a few times. The chain joins TRBV15 to TRBJ2-2; possibly TRBD2 for D (6 bases). The CDR3 extends over 14 amino acids. Per the germline V gene, CDR1 is LNHNV and CDR2 is YYDKDF (reference sequence). Trimming removed 3 bases at V and 5 bases at J, with 10 bases between. CDR3 in DNA: TGTGCCACCAGCAGGGACCGGGGGACCGGGGAGCTGTTTTTT. Protein product: CATSRDRGTGELFF.

The chain carries TRBV6-6 and TRBJ1-5; D is perhaps TRBD1 (5 bases). This CDR3 is built from 14 residues. Germline V gives CDR1 MNHNY, CDR2 SVGAGI (reference sequence). V was cut by 7 bases and J by 1 base, with 11 bases left in between. The CDR3 sequence: CASITGGSNQPQHF. The CDR3, as DNA: TGTGCCAGCATTACGGGGGGGAGCAATCAGCCCCAGCATTTT.

V gene TRBV7-2 combines with J gene TRBJ2-7, with a possible D match to TRBD1 (5 bases). Germline CDR1 reads SGHTA; CDR2 reads FQGNSA. The CDR3 consists of 14 residues. Trimming cost V 1 base and J 3 bases, with 10 bases left between them. The CDR3 nucleotides read TGTGCCAGCAGCTTAGGGCAGGGCAACTACGAGCAGTACTTC. The encoded protein is CASSLGQGNYEQYF.

The chain employs TRBV28 and TRBJ2-3, with 8 bases that match TRBD2. The V gene's germline CDR1 is MDHEN and CDR2 SYDVKM. This CDR3 has 16 residues. Trimming cost V 3 bases and J 6 bases; bases outside gene matches: 11. CDR3 residues: CASSLRRGGSPDTQYF. The CDR3 bases are TGTGCCAGCAGTTTGAGACGGGGGGGAAGCCCCGATACGCAGTATTTT.

The rearrangement uses TRBV4-1 and TRBJ2-3; D is possibly TRBD1 (5 bases). The CDR3 sequence is 18 residues long. V gave up 0 bases and J gave up 0 bases, with 16 bases separating them. Germline V CDR1 and CDR2: MGHRA, YSYEKL. The CDR3 coding sequence is TGCGCCAGCAGCCAAGATTTAGACACAGGACCAAGCACAGATACGCAGTATTTT. This translates into CASSQDLDTGPSTDTQYF.

The V and J genes are TRBV28 and TRBJ2-5, with D perhaps matching TRBD2 (7 bases). The V gene lost 8 bases and the J gene lost 2 bases, with 12 bases spanning the gap. The CDR3 has 13 amino acids. CDR1 is MDHEN and CDR2 is SYDVKM in the germline V gene. The CDR3 region is CASGRGGQETQYF. For the CDR3, the DNA is TGTGCCAGCGGGAGGGGGGGGCAAGAGACCCAGTACTTC. The full variable domain, with the rest looked up from reference TRBV28 and TRBJ2-5, is DVKVTQSSRYLVKRTGEKVFLECVQDMDHENMFWYRQDPGLGLRLIYFSYDVKMKEKGDIPEGYSVSREKKERFSLILESASTNQTSMYLCASGRGGQETQYFGPGTRLLVL.

This clone was counted between two and nine times. This chain connects TRBV29-1 to TRBJ1-5; D gene ambiguous. Germline CDR1 is SQVTM and CDR2 is ANQGSEA. This CDR3 has 13 residues. The V end was cut by 0 bases, the J end by 7 bases, with 10 bases between. CDR3 loop: CSVEEGPEQPQHF. The DNA for the CDR3 is TGCAGCGTTGAAGAGGGCCCAGAACAGCCCCAGCATTTT.

V is TRBV24-1 and J is TRBJ2-3; D ambiguous. The CDR3 has 11 amino acids. Germline V gives CDR1 KGHDR, CDR2 SFDVKD. V lost 1 base and J lost 11, with 6 bases in between. For the CDR3, the DNA is TGTGCCACCAGTGATTTAGTGCGGCAGTATTTT. It codes for CATSDLVRQYF.

The V call is TRBV27, the J call TRBJ2-1; 8 bases match TRBD2. Germline-derived CDR1 and CDR2 are MNHEY and SMNVEV (reference sequence). V lost 4 bases, J lost 2 bases, and 1 base stayed unmatched. There are 14 residues in the CDR3. CDR3 amino acids: CASSSGRAYNEQFF. CDR3 in DNA: TGTGCCAGCAGTTCCGGGAGGGCCTACAATGAGCAGTTCTTC.

CDR3 DNA sequence: TGTGCCAGTAGTTCTACAGGGGGCGTCGCCTACGAGCAGTACTTC. It is translated as CASSSTGGVAYEQYF. V gene TRBV19 combines with J gene TRBJ2-7, with TRBD1 matching over 9 bases. V lost 5 bases, J lost 2 bases, and 7 bases stayed unmatched. This CDR3 is built from 15 residues. Germline V gives CDR1 LNHDA, CDR2 SQIVND (reference sequence).

This clone was recorded once. The gene calls are TRBV13 and TRBJ1-1; 10 bases line up with TRBD1. Unmatched junction bases numbered 3, after V lost 5 bases and J lost 3 bases. Germline loops: CDR1 PRHDT, CDR2 FYEKMQ (reference sequence). The CDR3 has 14 amino acids. CDR3 sequence: CASSQGTGDTEAFF. CDR3 DNA: TGTGCCAGCAGCCAAGGGACAGGGGACACTGAAGCTTTCTTT.

The rearrangement uses TRBV6-2 or TRBV6-3 and TRBJ1-5; D is ambiguous. The CDR3 spans 15 residues. The germline V gene has CDR1 MNHEY and CDR2 SVGEGT. Trimming left V 5 bases short and J 0 bases short, with 11 bases between. The CDR3 region is CASSHRRDSNQPQHF. The CDR3 DNA follows: TGTGCCAGCAGTCACAGACGGGATAGCAATCAGCCCCAGCATTTT.